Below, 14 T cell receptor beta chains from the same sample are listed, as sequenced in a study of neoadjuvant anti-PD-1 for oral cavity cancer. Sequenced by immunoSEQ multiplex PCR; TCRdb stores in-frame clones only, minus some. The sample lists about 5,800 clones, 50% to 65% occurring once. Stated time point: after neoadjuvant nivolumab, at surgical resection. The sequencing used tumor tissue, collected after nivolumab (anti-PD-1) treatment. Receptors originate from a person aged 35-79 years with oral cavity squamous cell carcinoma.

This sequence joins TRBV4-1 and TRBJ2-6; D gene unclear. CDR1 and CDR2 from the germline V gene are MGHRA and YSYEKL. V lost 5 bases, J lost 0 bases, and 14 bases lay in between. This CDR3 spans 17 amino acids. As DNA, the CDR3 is TGCGCCAGCAGCTCGCCGACGGCAAGCTCTGGGGCCAACGTCCTGACTTTC. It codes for CASSSPTASSGANVLTF.

Here the CDR3 reads CSARVKVTQYF. As DNA, the CDR3 is TGCAGTGCTAGAGTGAAGGTTACGCAGTATTTT. This chain connects TRBV20-1 to TRBJ2-3; D is uncertain. With 1 base removed from V and 8 bases from J, the gap between germline ends came to 7 bases. CDR3 length: 11 amino acids. Germline-derived CDR1 and CDR2 are DFQATT and SNEGSKA (reference sequence).

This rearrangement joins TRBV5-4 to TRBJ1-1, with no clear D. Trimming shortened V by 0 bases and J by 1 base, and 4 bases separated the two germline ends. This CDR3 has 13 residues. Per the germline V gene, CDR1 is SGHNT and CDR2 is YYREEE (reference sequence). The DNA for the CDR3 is TGTGCCAGCAGCTTGGACGAGAACACTGAAGCTTTCTTT. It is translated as CASSLDENTEAFF.

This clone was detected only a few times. The CDR3: CASTEGGNTIYF. CDR3 sequence (DNA): TGTGCCAGTACTGAAGGGGGAAACACCATATATTTT. The chain combines TRBV19 with TRBJ1-3; D is undetermined. This CDR3 has 12 residues. CDR1 is LNHDA, CDR2 SQIVND, per germline (reference sequence). The V end lost 7 bases, the J end lost 4 bases, and 8 bases lay between the germline ends.

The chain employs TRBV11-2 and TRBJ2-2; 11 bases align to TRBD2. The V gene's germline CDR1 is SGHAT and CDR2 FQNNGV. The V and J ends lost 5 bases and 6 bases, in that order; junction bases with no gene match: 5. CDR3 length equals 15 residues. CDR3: CASSHSGGAPGELFF. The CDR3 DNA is TGTGCCAGCAGCCATAGCGGGGGGGCCCCCGGGGAGCTGTTTTTT.

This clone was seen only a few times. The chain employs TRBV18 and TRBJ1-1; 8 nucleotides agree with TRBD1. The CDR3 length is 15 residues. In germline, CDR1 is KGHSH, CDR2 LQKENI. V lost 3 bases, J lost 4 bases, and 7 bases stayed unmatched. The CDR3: CASSPTGTGGTEAFF. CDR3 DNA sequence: TGTGCCAGCTCACCTACCGGGACAGGCGGCACTGAAGCTTTCTTT.

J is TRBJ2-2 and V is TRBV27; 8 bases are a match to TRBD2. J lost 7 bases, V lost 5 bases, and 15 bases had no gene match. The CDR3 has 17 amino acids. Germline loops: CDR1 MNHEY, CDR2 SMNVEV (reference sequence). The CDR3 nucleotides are TGTGCCAGCAGTGCCAGCCCGTCCGGGGGGGCGGTCGGGGAGCTGTTTTTT. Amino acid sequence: CASSASPSGGAVGELFF.

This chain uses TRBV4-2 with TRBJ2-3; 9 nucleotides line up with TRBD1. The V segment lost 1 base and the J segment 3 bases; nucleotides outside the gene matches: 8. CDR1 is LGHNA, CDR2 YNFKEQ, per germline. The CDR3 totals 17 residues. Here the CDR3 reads CASSQAPPGQGTDTQYF. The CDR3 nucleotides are TGTGCCAGCAGCCAAGCCCCCCCGGGACAGGGAACAGATACGCAGTATTTT.

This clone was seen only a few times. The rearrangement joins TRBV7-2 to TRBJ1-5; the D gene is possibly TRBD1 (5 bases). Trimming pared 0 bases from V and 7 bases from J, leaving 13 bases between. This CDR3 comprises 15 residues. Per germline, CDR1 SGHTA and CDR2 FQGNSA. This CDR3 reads CASSLAAGAGQPQHF. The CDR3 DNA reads TGTGCCAGCAGCTTAGCGGCCGGGGCCGGCCAGCCCCAGCATTTT.

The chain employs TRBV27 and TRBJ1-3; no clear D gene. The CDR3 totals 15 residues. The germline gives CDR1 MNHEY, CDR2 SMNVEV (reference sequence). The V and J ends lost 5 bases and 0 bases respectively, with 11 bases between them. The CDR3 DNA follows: TGTGCCAGCAGTCAACGAGGTTCCTCTGGAAACACCATATATTTT. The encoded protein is CASSQRGSSGNTIYF.

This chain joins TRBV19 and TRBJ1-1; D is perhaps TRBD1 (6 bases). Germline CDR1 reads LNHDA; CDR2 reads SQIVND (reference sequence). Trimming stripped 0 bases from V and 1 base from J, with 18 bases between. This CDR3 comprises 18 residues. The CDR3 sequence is CASSIDRGTPSTNTEAFF. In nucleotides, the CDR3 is TGTGCCAGTAGTATAGATAGGGGGACCCCGAGCACGAACACTGAAGCTTTCTTT.

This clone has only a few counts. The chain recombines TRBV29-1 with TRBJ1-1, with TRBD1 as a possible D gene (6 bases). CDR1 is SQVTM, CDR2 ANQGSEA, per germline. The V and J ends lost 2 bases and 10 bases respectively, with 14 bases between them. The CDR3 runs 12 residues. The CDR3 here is CSVENRGAGAFF. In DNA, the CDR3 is TGCAGCGTTGAAAATCGGGGGGCGGGAGCTTTCTTT.

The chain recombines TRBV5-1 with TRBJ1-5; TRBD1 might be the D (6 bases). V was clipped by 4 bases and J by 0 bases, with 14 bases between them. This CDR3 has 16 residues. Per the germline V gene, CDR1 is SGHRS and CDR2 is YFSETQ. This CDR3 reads CASSPLGGNSNQPQHF. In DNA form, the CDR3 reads TGCGCCAGCAGCCCGTTAGGGGGGAATAGCAATCAGCCCCAGCATTTT.

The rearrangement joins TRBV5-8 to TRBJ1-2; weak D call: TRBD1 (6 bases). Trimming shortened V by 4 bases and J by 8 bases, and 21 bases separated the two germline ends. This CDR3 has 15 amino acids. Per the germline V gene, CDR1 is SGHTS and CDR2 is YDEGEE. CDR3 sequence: CASSPLPGTTSGYTF. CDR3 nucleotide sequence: TGTGCCAGCAGCCCCCTCCCCGGGACAACTTCGGGCTACACCTTC.